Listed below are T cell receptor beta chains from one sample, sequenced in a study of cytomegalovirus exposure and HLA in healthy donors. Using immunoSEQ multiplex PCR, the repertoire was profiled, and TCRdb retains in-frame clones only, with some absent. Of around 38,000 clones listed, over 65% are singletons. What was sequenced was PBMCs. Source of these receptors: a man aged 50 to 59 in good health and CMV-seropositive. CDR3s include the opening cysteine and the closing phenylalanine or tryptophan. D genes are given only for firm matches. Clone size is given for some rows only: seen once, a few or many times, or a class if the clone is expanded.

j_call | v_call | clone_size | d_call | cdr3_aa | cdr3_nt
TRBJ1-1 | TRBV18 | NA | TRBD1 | CASSRGTVNTEAFF | TGTGCCAGCTCTCGAGGGACAGTCAACACTGAAGCTTTCTTT
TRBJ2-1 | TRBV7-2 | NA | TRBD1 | CASRPRDRVNEQFF | TGTGCCAGCAGACCCCGGGACAGGGTCAATGAGCAGTTCTTC
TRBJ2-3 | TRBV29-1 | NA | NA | CSAPTTDTQYF | TGCAGCGCGCCTACGACAGATACGCAGTATTTT
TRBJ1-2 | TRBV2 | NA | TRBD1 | CASSATGAGGYTF | TGTGCCAGCAGTGCGACAGGGGCGGGTGGCTACACCTTC
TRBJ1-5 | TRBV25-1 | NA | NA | CASSDSAQWNQPQHF | TGTGCCAGCAGTGATAGCGCACAGTGGAATCAGCCCCAGCATTTT
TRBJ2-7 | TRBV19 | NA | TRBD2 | CASSPRGSSYEQYF | TGTGCCAGTAGCCCCCGCGGGAGCTCCTACGAGCAGTACTTC
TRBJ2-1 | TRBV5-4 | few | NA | CASSPTLEYNEQFF | TGTGCCAGCAGCCCCACTCTTGAATACAATGAGCAGTTCTTC
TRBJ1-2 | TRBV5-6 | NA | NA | CASSLGGDGYTF | TGTGCCAGCAGCTTAGGCGGGGATGGCTACACCTTC
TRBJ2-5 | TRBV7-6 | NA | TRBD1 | CASSSTGKQETQYF | TGTGCCAGCAGCTCGACAGGGAAACAAGAGACCCAGTACTTC
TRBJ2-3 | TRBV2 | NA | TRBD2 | CASTASGGAFGARVDTQYF | TGTGCCAGCACTGCTAGCGGGGGGGCATTCGGGGCGCGCGTGGATACGCAGTATTTT
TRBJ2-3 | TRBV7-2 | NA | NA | CASSLLGVTITDTQYF | TGTGCCAGCAGCTTGCTAGGGGTAACGATCACAGATACGCAGTATTTT
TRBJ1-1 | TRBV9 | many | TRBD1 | CASSVDRGPEAFF | TGTGCCAGCAGCGTCGACAGGGGCCCTGAAGCTTTCTTT
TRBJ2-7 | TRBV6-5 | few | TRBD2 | CASSYSTSGSYEQYF | TGTGCCAGCAGTTACTCCACTAGCGGCTCCTACGAGCAGTACTTC
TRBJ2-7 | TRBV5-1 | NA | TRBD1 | CASSPRTGGYEQYF | TGCGCCAGCAGCCCGAGGACAGGGGGCTACGAGCAGTACTTC
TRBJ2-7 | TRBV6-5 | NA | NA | CASSTTPDSTGEQYF | TGTGCCAGCAGTACCACCCCGGACAGCACTGGAGAGCAGTACTTC
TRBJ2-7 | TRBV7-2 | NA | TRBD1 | CASSSGQGVGEQYF | TGTGCCAGCAGCTCGGGACAGGGGGTGGGGGAGCAGTACTTC
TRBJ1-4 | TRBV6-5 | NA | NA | CASSGGANEKLFF | TGTGCCAGCAGTGGGGGGGCTAATGAAAAACTGTTTTTT
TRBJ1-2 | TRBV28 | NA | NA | CASSQGVAAGYTF | TGTGCCAGCAGCCAAGGGGTCGCGGCTGGCTACACCTTC
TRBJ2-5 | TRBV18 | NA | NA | CASSPSQGGKRETQYF | TGTGCCAGCTCACCTTCCCAGGGCGGGAAGAGAGAGACCCAGTACTTC
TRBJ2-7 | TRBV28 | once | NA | CASSLGGGGEQYF | TGTGCCAGCAGTTTAGGAGGAGGCGGGGAGCAGTACTTC